One sample yielded the 15 T cell receptor beta chains listed below, sequenced in a study of shared clonotypes between healthy human individuals. As defined, naive CD8 cells were CD45RO-negative and positively selected for CCR7, with terminally differentiated effector memory CD45RA+ cells excluded. Repertoires were generated with immunoSEQ multiplex PCR, while TCRdb's copy carries only in-frame clones and drops some. The table lists hundreds of thousands of clones, roughly 98% of them singletons, with 0.3% in the top ten. Sequenced: naive CD8+ T cells sorted from blood. The origin of the receptors is a man aged 25 to 40 in good health.

V is TRBV30 and J is TRBJ2-7; D is possibly TRBD2 (6 bases). Trimming removed 2 bases at V and 4 bases at J, with 18 bases between. The CDR3 runs to 15 residues. Germline lookup yields CDR1 GTSNPN and CDR2 SVGIG (reference sequence). CDR3 loop: CAWSPHSGPRYEQYF. CDR3 DNA: TGTGCCTGGAGTCCCCATAGCGGTCCTCGGTACGAGCAGTACTTC.

The chain recombines TRBV27 with TRBJ2-7; tentatively, D is TRBD1 or TRBD2 (5 bases each). Trimming stripped 3 bases from V and 6 bases from J, with 9 bases between. The CDR3 totals 12 residues. Germline CDR1 MNHEY, CDR2 SMNVEV (reference sequence). In DNA, the CDR3 is TGTGCCAGCAGTTTCTCAGGGAGCGAGCAGTACTTC. Its translation is CASSFSGSEQYF.

This chain joins TRBV4-3 and TRBJ2-3; 11 nucleotides line up with TRBD1. Losses at the gene ends were 0 bases for V and 0 bases for J; bases not matched to a gene: 5. The germline V gene has CDR1 LGHNA and CDR2 YSLEER. This CDR3 has 18 residues. CDR3 sequence (DNA): TGCGCCAGCAGCCAAGATAGGACAGGGGGCCTAAGCACAGATACGCAGTATTTT. It specifies CASSQDRTGGLSTDTQYF.

This rearrangement joins TRBV7-9 to TRBJ2-7; tentative D call: TRBD2 (5 bases). This CDR3 spans 18 amino acids. Germline V CDR1 and CDR2: SEHNR, FQNEAQ (reference sequence). V was cut by 6 bases and J by 2 bases, with 26 bases left in between. The CDR3 loop reads CASSDRLSGDLGAYEQYF. CDR3 in DNA: TGTGCCAGCAGTGACCGTCTAAGCGGTGACCTTGGAGCCTACGAGCAGTACTTC. The full variable domain, rest sourced from reference TRBV7-9 and TRBJ2-7, is DTGVSQNPRHKITKRGQNVTFRCDPISEHNRLYWYRQTLGQGPEFLTYFQNEAQLEKSRLLSDRFSAERPKGSFSTLEIQRTEQGDSAMYLCASSDRLSGDLGAYEQYFGPGTRLTVT.

This chain links TRBV7-9 with TRBJ2-3, with D possibly being TRBD1 or TRBD2 (5 bases each). Germline V gene sequence: CDR1 SEHNR, CDR2 FQNEAQ (reference sequence). This CDR3 contains 14 residues. Trimming removed 6 bases from V and 4 bases from J, with 14 bases in between. For the CDR3, the DNA is TGTGCCAGCAGTCCCCCATTGGGGGCAGATACGCAGTATTTT. It translates to CASSPPLGADTQYF.

This clone has a handful of counts. This chain uses TRBV7-9 with TRBJ2-7, with 9 bases fitting TRBD2. The CDR3 sequence is 14 residues long. Germline loops: CDR1 SEHNR, CDR2 FQNEAQ (reference sequence). V dropped 5 bases and J dropped 3; count of bases not matched to a gene: 5. CDR3 DNA sequence: TGTGCCAGCAGCACGAGACTAGCGGACTACGAGCAGTACTTC. The encoded protein is CASSTRLADYEQYF.

The chain combines TRBV7-9 with TRBJ1-2; 7 bases are shared with TRBD1. Unmatched junction bases numbered 7, after V lost 5 bases and J lost 10 bases. Germline V gene data show CDR1 as SEHNR and CDR2 as FQNEAQ (reference sequence). This CDR3 region has 12 residues. CDR3 in DNA: TGTGCCAGCAGCCCAAAGACAGGGCACTACACCTTC. Translation: CASSPKTGHYTF.

This sequence joins TRBV9 and TRBJ2-7; TRBD2 is a possible D gene (5 bases). Deletions cut 0 bases from V and 4 bases from J, with 14 bases between. The CDR3 has 15 amino acids. The germline CDR1 and CDR2 sequences are SGDLS and YYNGEE. The CDR3: CASSVDAGNNYEQYF. The CDR3 region has the DNA TGTGCCAGCAGCGTAGATGCCGGGAACAATTACGAGCAGTACTTC.

V gene TRBV11-2 combines with J gene TRBJ2-1; D gene uncertain. The ends were cut back, 5 bases at V and 7 bases at J, with 18 bases in the middle. The length of the CDR3 is 15 residues. Germline V gene sequence: CDR1 SGHAT, CDR2 FQNNGV. Here the CDR3 reads CASSLGWTDENEQFF. CDR3 sequence (DNA): TGTGCCAGCAGCCTAGGATGGACCGACGAAAATGAGCAGTTCTTC.

V usage is TRBV7-2 and J usage is TRBJ2-3, with 8 bases fitting TRBD1. Germline-derived CDR1 and CDR2 are SGHTA and FQGNSA. The CDR3 covers 15 residues. With 1 base clipped from V and 5 bases from J, the junction kept 5 bases outside the gene matches. Here the CDR3 DNA reads TGTGCCAGCAGCTTAGGCAGGGGGCATAGAGATACGCAGTATTTT. Its translation is CASSLGRGHRDTQYF.

The chain links TRBV28 to TRBJ2-7; tentatively, D is TRBD1 (6 bases). Deletions cut 7 bases from V and 1 base from J, with 20 bases between. The CDR3 is 16 amino acids. Germline V gene sequence: CDR1 MDHEN, CDR2 SYDVKM. The CDR3 nucleotides are TGTGCCAGCAATAAACCCCGACAGGCCACATCCTACGAGCAGTACTTC. The encoded protein is CASNKPRQATSYEQYF.

The J gene is TRBJ2-1, the V gene TRBV10-3, with D perhaps matching TRBD1 (8 bases). The germline V gene encodes CDR1 ENHRY and CDR2 SYGVKD. Trimming pared 6 bases from V and 8 bases from J, leaving 14 bases between. There are 13 residues in the CDR3. CDR3 sequence (DNA): TGTGCCATCAGCGACAGGGGAGGGGATGAGCAGTTCTTC. Amino acid sequence: CAISDRGGDEQFF.

V gene TRBV5-1 combines with J gene TRBJ2-1; 10 bases fit TRBD2. Germline V lookup: CDR1 SGHRS, CDR2 YFSETQ. V lost 0 bases to trimming and J lost 9 bases; unmatched junction nucleotides: 12. The CDR3 sequence is 17 residues long. CDR3 region: CASSLGLAGVIWGEQFF. For the CDR3, the DNA is TGCGCCAGCAGCTTGGGGCTAGCGGGAGTAATCTGGGGTGAGCAGTTCTTC.

In this sample, this clone turned up once. The rearrangement uses TRBV10-3 and TRBJ2-2; D remains unclear. The CDR3 contains 17 residues. With 3 bases removed from V and 0 bases from J, the gap between germline ends came to 14 bases. Germline loops: CDR1 ENHRY, CDR2 SYGVKD. CDR3 residues: CAISDSWGNANTGELFF. In DNA form, the CDR3 reads TGTGCCATCAGTGATAGTTGGGGAAACGCGAACACCGGGGAGCTGTTTTTT.

V usage is TRBV28 and J usage is TRBJ1-4, with D unclear. CDR3 size: 18 residues. Germline V lookup: CDR1 MDHEN, CDR2 SYDVKM. Trimming removed 6 bases from V and 3 bases from J, with 23 bases in between. CDR3 coding DNA: TGTGCCAGCAGGGAATCGCCTGGGAACATTCCACCTAATGAAAAACTGTTTTTT. This gives the protein CASRESPGNIPPNEKLFF.